The rows below give T cell receptor beta chains drawn from one sample of a study of cytomegalovirus exposure and HLA in healthy donors. Clones were read by immunoSEQ multiplex PCR, and TCRdb kept only the in-frame ones, dropping some. The table records approximately 210,000 clones, 86% of them present only once. Sequenced: PBMCs. These receptors were obtained from a woman aged 18-29 years in good health and CMV-seronegative. Both conserved end residues are part of each CDR3. Each record gives: V gene, clone size, J gene, CDR3 length, D gene, CDR3 DNA, CDR3 protein. A D gene is named only where the DNA matches it firmly. A row's size may be missing; if present it is once, few, many or a size class.

>TRBV14|.|TRBJ1-3|12|.
TGTGCCAGCAGCCAAGTGGCAAACACCATATATTTT
CASSQVANTIYF
>TRBV6-5|.|TRBJ2-7|15|TRBD1
TGTGCCAGCGGCCCCGGGACAGGGACGTCCTACGAGCAGTACTTC
CASGPGTGTSYEQYF
>TRBV19|.|TRBJ1-2|13|TRBD1
TGTGCCAGTAGTGTCGACAGGGACTATGGCTACACCTTC
CASSVDRDYGYTF
>TRBV9|few|TRBJ2-2|15|TRBD1
TGTGCCAGCAGCGTAAGGACAGGTCCCACCGGGGAGCTGTTTTTT
CASSVRTGPTGELFF
>TRBV11-2|.|TRBJ2-1|14|.
TGTGCCAGCAGCTTAGGTCGAAGGGGGAATGAGCAGTTCTTC
CASSLGRRGNEQFF
>TRBV10-1|.|TRBJ2-1|14|.
TGCGCCAGCAGCGTGGGGGGGGGCGGAAATGAGCAGTTCTTC
CASSVGGGGNEQFF
>TRBV25-1|.|TRBJ2-1|18|TRBD2
TGTGCCAGCAGTGAATATTTCCCTAGCGGGGGGACTTACAATGAGCAGTTCTTC
CASSEYFPSGGTYNEQFF
>TRBV5-8|.|TRBJ2-1|13|.
TGTGCCAGCAGCTTGGTGGCAGGGGTCGAGCAGTTCTTC
CASSLVAGVEQFF
>TRBV9|.|TRBJ2-5|15|.
TGTGCCAGCAGCGTAGCTGGCAGGGGGAGGGAGACCCAGTACTTC
CASSVAGRGRETQYF
>TRBV6-5|few|TRBJ1-5|15|.
TGTGCCAGCAGTTACAGGGGCTCCAGCAATCAGCCCCAGCATTTT
CASSYRGSSNQPQHF
>TRBV7-9|.|TRBJ1-2|8|.
TGTGCCAGCAGCTTAGACATATTC
CASSLDIF
>TRBV7-9|.|TRBJ2-7|13|.
TGTGCCAGCAGGTCGAGGGGGGGCATCGCGGAGTACTTC
CASRSRGGIAEYF
>TRBV2|.|TRBJ2-7|16|TRBD2
TGTGCCAGCATAGGAAGGGCCGCGGGGGGGCACTACGAGCAGTACTTC
CASIGRAAGGHYEQYF
>TRBV10-2|few|TRBJ1-2|13|.
TGCGCCAGCAGTCTGGCAGTATGGAGTGGCTACACCTTC
CASSLAVWSGYTF
>TRBV5-6|.|TRBJ2-3|16|.
TGTGCCAGCAGCTTGGCCTACTGGCAGGGCACAGATACGCAGTATTTT
CASSLAYWQGTDTQYF
>TRBV28|few|TRBJ1-2|11|.
TGTGCCAGCAGTTTACATTATGGCTACACCTTC
CASSLHYGYTF
>TRBV5-1|.|TRBJ1-5|17|.
TGCGCCAGCAGCCCTGGCGCAGCGAATTGGATCAATCAGCCCCAGCATTTT
CASSPGAANWINQPQHF
>TRBV6-1|.|TRBJ2-7|15|TRBD1
TGTGCCAGCAGTTTTCGGGACAGGGGGCTTTACGAGCAGTACTTC
CASSFRDRGLYEQYF
>TRBV6-1|.|TRBJ1-5|15|TRBD1
TGTGCCAGCAGGGGGGGACAGCGAATTAATCAGCCCCAGCATTTT
CASRGGQRINQPQHF
>TRBV19|.|TRBJ2-3|17|TRBD1
TGTGCCAGTAGTATAGAAGGGACAGGGGTTCCAACAGATACGCAGTATTTT
CASSIEGTGVPTDTQYF
>TRBV12-5|.|TRBJ2-5|14|.
TGTGCTAGTGGTTTGGCCCCTACGGGGGAGACCCAGTACTTC
CASGLAPTGETQYF
>TRBV30|.|TRBJ2-5|12|.
TGTGCCCGGACCGGAGAATATGAGACCCAGTACTTC
CARTGEYETQYF
>TRBV7-9|few|TRBJ2-5|14|TRBD1
TGTGCCAGCAGCCGACAGGGATGGGGAGAGACCCAGTACTTC
CASSRQGWGETQYF
>TRBV6-6|.|TRBJ1-5|13|TRBD1
TGTGCCAGCAGCCGACAGGGGGGCCAGCCCCAGCATTTT
CASSRQGGQPQHF
>TRBV29-1|.|TRBJ2-5|13|TRBD1
TGCAGCGTTGCCTCGACAGGGGAAGAGACCCAGTACTTC
CSVASTGEETQYF
>TRBV15|.|TRBJ1-1|13|TRBD1
TGTGCCACCCTACAGGGGTCCTCCACTGAAGCTTTCTTT
CATLQGSSTEAFF
>TRBV29-1|.|TRBJ1-4|15|TRBD1
TGCAGCGTTGAAGAGGACGACAGGGTCCCTGAAAAACTGTTTTTT
CSVEEDDRVPEKLFF